A selection of T cell receptor beta chains follows, all from one sample in a study of blood T cell repertoires in COVID-19. TCRdb's table, derived via immunoSEQ multiplex PCR, lists solely in-frame clones and lacks some. The table lists some 300,000 clones, roughly 86% of them singletons. The specimen was PBMCs or T cells enriched from blood (not recorded which). These receptors were taken from a woman in her fifties or sixties who had been exposed to COVID-19. Each CDR3 is given with its conserved first and last residue. The order of the fields is J gene, clone size, D gene, V gene, CDR3 DNA, CDR3 protein. D genes are given only for firm matches. Not every row has a clone size; where given, it reads once, few, many or a size class.

TRBJ2-5,.,TRBD1,TRBV5-1,TGCGCCAGCAGCTTGGCCGGCGACCGGGACAGGGGGCTGGGAGAGACCCAGTACTTC,CASSLAGDRDRGLGETQYF
TRBJ1-1,.,.,TRBV19,TGTGCCAGTAGTATTGGGGCCACCACTGAAGCTTTCTTT,CASSIGATTEAFF
TRBJ2-5,.,TRBD1,TRBV7-9,TGTGCCAGCAGCCATCCGACAGGGAGAGGGACCCAGTACTTC,CASSHPTGRGTQYF
TRBJ2-7,.,.,TRBV3-1/TRBV3-2,TGTGCCAGCAGCCGGTCTGGGGGGTCTGGATACGAGCAGTACTTC,CASSRSGGSGYEQYF
TRBJ1-2,.,TRBD1,TRBV18,TGTGCCAGCTCACAAACCCCAGGACAGGGCGGTGGCTACACCTTC,CASSQTPGQGGGYTF
TRBJ1-4,.,.,TRBV5-6,TGTGCCAGCAGCCGGACACCTATGGATGAAAAACTGTTTTTT,CASSRTPMDEKLFF
TRBJ1-1,.,.,TRBV19,TGTGCCACCGGGGGGAGGGGCTTGAACACTGAAGCTTTCTTT,CATGGRGLNTEAFF
TRBJ2-7,.,.,TRBV19,TGTGCCAGTAGTACTCAGGGGAAGGTCTCCTACGAGCAGTACTTC,CASSTQGKVSYEQYF
TRBJ1-1,.,.,TRBV7-2,TGTGCCAGCAGCTTGGGGAGGGGGTCTATTGAAGCTTTCTTT,CASSLGRGSIEAFF
TRBJ1-5,.,.,TRBV24-1,TGTGCCACCAGTGACCCTACAGGGTCTGGCAATCAGCCCCAGCATTTT,CATSDPTGSGNQPQHF
TRBJ2-1,.,TRBD2,TRBV11-3,TGTGCCAGCAGCTTCTGCGGGGGGCCTTTTAAATACAATGAGCAGTTCTTC,CASSFCGGPFKYNEQFF
TRBJ1-1,.,.,TRBV7-2,TGTGCCAGCAGCCTCGCAAAGGGGGCTTTCTTT,CASSLAKGAFF
TRBJ1-3,.,.,TRBV7-8,TGTGCCAGCAGCCCAGGTCCCAGCTCTGGAAACACCATATATTTT,CASSPGPSSGNTIYF
TRBJ1-5,.,.,TRBV24-1,TGTGCCACCAGTGAGAGTACAGGTAATAGCAATCAGCCCCAGCATTTT,CATSESTGNSNQPQHF
TRBJ1-2,.,.,TRBV16,TGTGCCAGCAGCCAATCGACAGGAGCGACCCTCGACTATGGCTACACCTTC,CASSQSTGATLDYGYTF
TRBJ1-6,.,.,TRBV2,TGTGCCAGCAATAGAGACAGTTCACCCCTCCACTTT,CASNRDSSPLHF
TRBJ2-1,.,.,TRBV15,TGTGCCACCAGCGCCCGGAAGAGCGGCCTCTACAATGAGCAGTTCTTC,CATSARKSGLYNEQFF
TRBJ2-2,.,TRBD2,TRBV7-6,TGTGCCAGCAGCTTAGAGGGAGGGTTTGGTACCGGGGAGCTGTTTTTT,CASSLEGGFGTGELFF
TRBJ2-3,once,TRBD2,TRBV9,TGTGCCAGCAGCGTACGTTCTAGCGGGGGGGAGACAGATACGCAGTATTTT,CASSVRSSGGETDTQYF
TRBJ1-6,.,.,TRBV7-9,TGTGCCAGCAGCTTGACCCCAGGGCCCCTCCACTTT,CASSLTPGPLHF
TRBJ2-5,.,.,TRBV4-1,TGCGCCAGCAGCCAACGCCTTGGGGGCGTAACTCAAGAGACCCAGTACTTC,CASSQRLGGVTQETQYF